These 6 T cell receptor beta chains were sequenced from one sample in a study of shared clonotypes between healthy human individuals (dated by TCRdb to the early 2020s). Library method: the immunoSEQ multiplex PCR assay. The table was pulled from immuneACCESS by TCRdb, which kept in-frame rearrangements only. Such tables lose some clones; where checked, under half of the loss comes from unresolved V genes, and the rest has no known cause. The sample table lists approximately 2,000,000 clones, 85% to 95% of them with a count of one. The ten largest account for 0.37% of the sample. The sample taken for sequencing was naive CD4+ T cells from PBMCs. In the paper's terms, the cell subset or site label means: CD45RA+ positively selected. The receptors were gathered from a man aged 18-30 years in good health. Some clones in this sample may be carry-over from other donors' samples.

The J gene is TRBJ2-2, the V gene TRBV4-2; 7 bases are shared with TRBD1. V lost 0 bases, J lost 2 bases, and 3 bases stayed unmatched. CDR1 and CDR2 from the germline V gene are LGHNA and YNFKEQ. The CDR3 consists of 16 residues. CDR3 amino acids: CASSQDTGANTGELFF. CDR3 DNA sequence: TGTGCCAGCAGCCAAGATACAGGGGCTAACACCGGGGAGCTGTTTTTT.

The rearrangement uses TRBV6-1 and TRBJ1-5, with no clear D. The germline V gene has CDR1 MNHNS and CDR2 SASEGT. Trimming left V 1 base short and J 11 bases short, with 9 bases between. The CDR3 is 12 amino acids. As DNA, the CDR3 is TGTGCCAGCAGTGAAGGAGCGAGGACCCAGCATTTT. Translation gives CASSEGARTQHF.

The chain combines TRBV6-5 with TRBJ1-5, with a tentative D call TRBD1 (5 bases). V dropped 5 bases and J dropped 2 bases, with 10 bases sitting between them. Germline V gene sequence: CDR1 MNHEY, CDR2 SVGAGI. This CDR3 is 14 amino acids long. In nucleotides, the CDR3 is TGTGCCAGCAGTAGATCGGGGGGCAATCAGCCCCAGCATTTT. Encoded protein: CASSRSGGNQPQHF.

About this clone itself: The same CDR3 can be traced to other DNA sequences in this sample. The CDR3 sequence: CASSFPPYTEAFF. CDR3 bases: TGTGCCAGCAGTTTTCCCCCCTACACTGAAGCTTTCTTT. The genes are TRBV27 and TRBJ1-1; D call uncertain. The CDR3 sequence is 13 residues long. With 3 bases removed from V and 3 bases from J, the gap between germline ends came to 8 bases. Germline-derived CDR1 and CDR2 are MNHEY and SMNVEV (reference sequence).

The chain joins TRBV11-2 to TRBJ2-3; D remains ambiguous. V lost 3 bases and J 4 bases, leaving 14 bases between the germline ends. Germline V gene sequence: CDR1 SGHAT, CDR2 FQNNGV. CDR3 length equals 15 residues. CDR3 amino acids: CASSFAGGHPDTQYF. The CDR3 nucleotides are TGTGCCAGCAGCTTCGCCGGCGGCCACCCAGATACGCAGTATTTT.

V is TRBV19 and J is TRBJ2-7; the D call may be TRBD1 or TRBD2 (5 bases each). The germline V gene has CDR1 LNHDA and CDR2 SQIVND (reference sequence). The CDR3 is 13 residues long. Deletions cut 7 bases from V and 1 base from J, with 11 bases between. The CDR3 reads CASIGRESYEQYF. CDR3 nucleotide sequence: TGTGCCAGTATCGGCAGGGAGTCCTACGAGCAGTACTTC.